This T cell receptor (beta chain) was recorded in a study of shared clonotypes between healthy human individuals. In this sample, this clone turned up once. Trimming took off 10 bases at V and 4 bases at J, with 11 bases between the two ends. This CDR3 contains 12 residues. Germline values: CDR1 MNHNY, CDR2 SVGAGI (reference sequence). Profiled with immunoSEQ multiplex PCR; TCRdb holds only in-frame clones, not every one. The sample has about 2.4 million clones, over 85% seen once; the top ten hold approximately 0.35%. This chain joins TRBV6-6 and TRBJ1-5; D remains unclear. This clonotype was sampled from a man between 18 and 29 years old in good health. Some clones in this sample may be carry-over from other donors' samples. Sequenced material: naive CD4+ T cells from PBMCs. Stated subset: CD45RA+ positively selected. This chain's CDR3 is CATTEPNQPQHF. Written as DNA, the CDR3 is TGTGCCACCACCGAGCCGAATCAGCCCCAGCATTTT.